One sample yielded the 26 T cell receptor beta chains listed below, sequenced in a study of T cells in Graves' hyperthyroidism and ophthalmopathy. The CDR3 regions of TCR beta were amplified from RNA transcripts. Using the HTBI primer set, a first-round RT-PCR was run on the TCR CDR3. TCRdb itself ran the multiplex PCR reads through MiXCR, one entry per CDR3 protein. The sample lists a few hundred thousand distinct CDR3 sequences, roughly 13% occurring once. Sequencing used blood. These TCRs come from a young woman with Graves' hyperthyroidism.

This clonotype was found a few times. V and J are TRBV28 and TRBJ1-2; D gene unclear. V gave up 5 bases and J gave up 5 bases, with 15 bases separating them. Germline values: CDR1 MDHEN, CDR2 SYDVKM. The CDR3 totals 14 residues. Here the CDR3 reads CASSRYSALYGYTF. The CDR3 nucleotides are TGTGCCAGCAGTCGGTACAGCGCCTTGTATGGCTACACCTTC.

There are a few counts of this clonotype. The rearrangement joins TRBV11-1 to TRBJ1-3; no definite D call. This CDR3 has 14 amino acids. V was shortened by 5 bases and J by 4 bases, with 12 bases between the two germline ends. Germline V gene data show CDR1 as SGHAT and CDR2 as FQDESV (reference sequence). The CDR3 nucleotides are TGTGCCAGCAGCCTAGACCCGGGAGGAAACACCATATATTTT. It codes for CASSLDPGGNTIYF.

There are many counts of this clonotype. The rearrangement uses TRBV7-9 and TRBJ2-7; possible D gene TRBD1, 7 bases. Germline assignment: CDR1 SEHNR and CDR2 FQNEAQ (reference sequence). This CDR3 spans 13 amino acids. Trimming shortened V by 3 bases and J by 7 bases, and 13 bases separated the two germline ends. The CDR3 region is CASSFGGGGEQYF. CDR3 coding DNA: TGTGCCAGCAGCTTCGGAGGGGGCGGGGAGCAGTACTTC.

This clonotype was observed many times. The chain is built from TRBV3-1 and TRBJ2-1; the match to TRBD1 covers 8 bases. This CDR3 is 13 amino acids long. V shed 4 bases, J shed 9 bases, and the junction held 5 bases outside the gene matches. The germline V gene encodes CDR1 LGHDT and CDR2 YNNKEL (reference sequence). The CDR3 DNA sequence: TGTGCCAGCAGCCGACAGACAGGGGCTGAGCAGTTCTTC. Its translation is CASSRQTGAEQFF.

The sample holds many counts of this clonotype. The DNA for the CDR3 is TGCAGTGCTATACCACTAGCGGGGGCCTACAATGAGCAGTTCTTC. Amino acid sequence: CSAIPLAGAYNEQFF. This chain links TRBV20-1 with TRBJ2-1; 11 bases line up with TRBD2. CDR1 DFQATT and CDR2 SNEGSKA come from the germline V gene (reference sequence). The length of the CDR3 is 15 residues. Germline trimming cut 4 bases from V and 2 bases from J; bases unmatched to any gene: 4.

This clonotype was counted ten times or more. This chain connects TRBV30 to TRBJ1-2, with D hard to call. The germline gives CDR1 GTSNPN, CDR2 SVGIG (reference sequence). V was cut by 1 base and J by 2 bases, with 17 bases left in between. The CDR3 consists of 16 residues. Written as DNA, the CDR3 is TGTGCCTGGAGTGCGTCGGGAACAAGGAGGAACTATGGCTACACCTTC. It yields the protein CAWSASGTRRNYGYTF. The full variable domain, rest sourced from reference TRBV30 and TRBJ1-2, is SQTIHQWPATLVQPVGSPLSLECTVEGTSNPNLYWYRQAAGRGLQLLFYSVGIGQISSEVPQNLSASRPQDRQFILSSKKLLLSDSGFYLCAWSASGTRRNYGYTFGSGTRLTVV.

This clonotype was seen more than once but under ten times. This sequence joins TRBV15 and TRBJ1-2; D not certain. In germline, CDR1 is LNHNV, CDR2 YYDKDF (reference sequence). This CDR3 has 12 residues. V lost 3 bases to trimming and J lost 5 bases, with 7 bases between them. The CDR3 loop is CATSSSRYGYTF. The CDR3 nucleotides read TGTGCCACCAGCAGCTCCCGGTATGGCTACACCTTC. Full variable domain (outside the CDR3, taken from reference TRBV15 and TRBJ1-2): DAMVIQNPRYQVTQFGKPVTLSCSQTLNHNVMYWYQQKSSQAPKLLFHYYDKDFNNEADTPDNFQSRRPNTSFCFLDIRSPGLGDTAMYLCATSSSRYGYTFGSGTRLTVV.

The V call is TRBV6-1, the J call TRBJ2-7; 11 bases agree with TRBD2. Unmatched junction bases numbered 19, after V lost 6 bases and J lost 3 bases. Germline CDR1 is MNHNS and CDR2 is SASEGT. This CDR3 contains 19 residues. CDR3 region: CASSPPGLAAPPPLYEQYF. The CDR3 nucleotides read TGTGCCAGCAGCCCCCCGGGACTAGCGGCCCCTCCCCCCCTCTACGAGCAGTACTTC.

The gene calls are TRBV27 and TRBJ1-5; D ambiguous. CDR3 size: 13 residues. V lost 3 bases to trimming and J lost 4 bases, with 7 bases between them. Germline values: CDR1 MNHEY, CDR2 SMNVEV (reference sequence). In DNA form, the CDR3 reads TGTGCCAGCAGTTTTGGAATAAATCAGCCCCAGCATTTT. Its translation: CASSFGINQPQHF.

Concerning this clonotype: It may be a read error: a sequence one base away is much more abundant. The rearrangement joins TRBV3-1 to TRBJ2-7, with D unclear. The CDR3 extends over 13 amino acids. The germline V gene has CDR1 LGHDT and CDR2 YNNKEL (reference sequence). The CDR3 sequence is CAGSQAKAYEQYF. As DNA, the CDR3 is TGTGCCGGCAGCCAAGCCAAAGCCTACGAGCAGTACTTC.

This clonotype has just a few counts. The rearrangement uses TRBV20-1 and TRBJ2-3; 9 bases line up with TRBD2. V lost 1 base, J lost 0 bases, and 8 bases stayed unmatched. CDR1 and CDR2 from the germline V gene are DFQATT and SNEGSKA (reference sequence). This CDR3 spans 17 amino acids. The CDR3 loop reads CSARVSGTSRSTDTQYF. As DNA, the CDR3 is TGCAGTGCTAGAGTATCCGGGACTAGCAGGAGCACAGATACGCAGTATTTT.

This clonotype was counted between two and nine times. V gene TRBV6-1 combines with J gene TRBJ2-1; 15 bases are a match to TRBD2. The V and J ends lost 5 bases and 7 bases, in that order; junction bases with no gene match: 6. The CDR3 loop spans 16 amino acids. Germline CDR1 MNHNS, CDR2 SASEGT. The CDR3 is CASSSGLAGGRNEQFF. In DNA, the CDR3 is TGTGCCAGCAGTTCGGGACTAGCGGGAGGACGGAATGAGCAGTTCTTC.

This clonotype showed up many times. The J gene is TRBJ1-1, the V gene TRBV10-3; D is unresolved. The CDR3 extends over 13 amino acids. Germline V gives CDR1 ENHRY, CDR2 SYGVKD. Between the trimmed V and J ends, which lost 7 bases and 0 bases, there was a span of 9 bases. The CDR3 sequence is CAITTTVNTEAFF. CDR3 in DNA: TGTGCCATCACCACGACTGTGAACACTGAAGCTTTCTTT.

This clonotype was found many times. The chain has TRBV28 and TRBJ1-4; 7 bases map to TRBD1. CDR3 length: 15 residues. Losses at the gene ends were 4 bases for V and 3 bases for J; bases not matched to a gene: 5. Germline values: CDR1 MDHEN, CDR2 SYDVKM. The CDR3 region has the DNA TGTGCCAGCAGTTCTCCGGGACAGCCTAATGAAAAACTGTTTTTT. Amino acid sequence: CASSSPGQPNEKLFF.

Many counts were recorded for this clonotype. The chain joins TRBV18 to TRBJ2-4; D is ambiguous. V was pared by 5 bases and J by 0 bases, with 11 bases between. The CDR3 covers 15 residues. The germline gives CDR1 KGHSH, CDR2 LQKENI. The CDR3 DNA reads TGTGCCAGCTCAGGTGGATGGGCAGCCAAAAACATTCAGTACTTC. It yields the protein CASSGGWAAKNIQYF.

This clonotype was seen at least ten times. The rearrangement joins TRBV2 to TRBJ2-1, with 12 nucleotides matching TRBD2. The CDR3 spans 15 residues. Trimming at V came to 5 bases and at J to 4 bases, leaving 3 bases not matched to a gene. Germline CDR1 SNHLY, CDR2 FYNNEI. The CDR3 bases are TGTGCCAGCAGTCTAGCGGGAGGGAATTACAATGAGCAGTTCTTC. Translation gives CASSLAGGNYNEQFF.

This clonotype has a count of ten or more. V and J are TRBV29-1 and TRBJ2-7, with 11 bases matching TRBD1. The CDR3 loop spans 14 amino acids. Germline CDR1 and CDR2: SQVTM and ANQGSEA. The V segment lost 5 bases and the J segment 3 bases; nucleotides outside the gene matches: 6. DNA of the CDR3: TGCAGCGTTTCCTCCGGGACAGGGGGCTACGAGCAGTACTTC. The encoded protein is CSVSSGTGGYEQYF.

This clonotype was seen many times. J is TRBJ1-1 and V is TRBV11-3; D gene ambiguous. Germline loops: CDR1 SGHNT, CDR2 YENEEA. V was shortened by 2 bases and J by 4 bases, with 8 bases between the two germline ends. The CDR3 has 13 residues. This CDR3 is CASSLLSSTEAFF. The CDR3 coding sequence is TGTGCCAGCAGCTTATTGAGCAGCACTGAAGCTTTCTTT.

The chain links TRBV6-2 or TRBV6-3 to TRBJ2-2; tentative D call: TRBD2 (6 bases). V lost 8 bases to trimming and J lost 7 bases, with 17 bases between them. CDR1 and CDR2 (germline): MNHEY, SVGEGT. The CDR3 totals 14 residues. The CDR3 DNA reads TGTGCCAGCCGGGACTCTCCGGCGCGCGGGGAGCTGTTTTTT. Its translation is CASRDSPARGELFF.

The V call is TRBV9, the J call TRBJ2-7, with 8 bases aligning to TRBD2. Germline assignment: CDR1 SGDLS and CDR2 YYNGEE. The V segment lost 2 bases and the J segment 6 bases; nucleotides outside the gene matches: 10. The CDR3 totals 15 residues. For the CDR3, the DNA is TGTGCCAGCAGCGTCCTGGGAATAGCGGGGTCCGAGCAGTACTTC. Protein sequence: CASSVLGIAGSEQYF.

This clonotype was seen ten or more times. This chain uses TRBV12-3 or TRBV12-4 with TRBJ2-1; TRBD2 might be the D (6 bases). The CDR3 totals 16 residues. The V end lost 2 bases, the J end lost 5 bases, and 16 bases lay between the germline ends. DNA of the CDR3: TGTGCCAGCAGTTTATCCGCGGGATATGTAAACAATGAGCAGTTCTTC. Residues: CASSLSAGYVNNEQFF.

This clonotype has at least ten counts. The CDR3 region has the DNA TGTGCCAGCAGCTCCCGGGACTCGACCAATGAGCAGTTCTTC. Protein sequence: CASSSRDSTNEQFF. V and J are TRBV7-9 and TRBJ2-1, with D possibly being TRBD2 (6 bases). Germline V gene lookup returns CDR1 SEHNR and CDR2 FQNEAQ (reference sequence). Trimming cost V 4 bases and J 6 bases, with 13 bases left between them. The CDR3 spans 14 residues.

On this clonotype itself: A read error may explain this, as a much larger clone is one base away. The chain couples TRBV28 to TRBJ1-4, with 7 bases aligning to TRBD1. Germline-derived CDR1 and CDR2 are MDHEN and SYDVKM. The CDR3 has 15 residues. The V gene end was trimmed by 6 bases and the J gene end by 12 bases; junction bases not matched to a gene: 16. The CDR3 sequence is CASSSDRRIEEELFF. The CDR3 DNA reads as TGTGCCAGCAGCTCGGACAGGCGAATTGAGGAAGAACTGTTTTTT.

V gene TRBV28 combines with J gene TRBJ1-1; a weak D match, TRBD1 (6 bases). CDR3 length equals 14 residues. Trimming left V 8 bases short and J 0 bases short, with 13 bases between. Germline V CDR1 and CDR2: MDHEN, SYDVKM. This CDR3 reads CASRDNHMNTEAFF. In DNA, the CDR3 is TGTGCCAGCCGGGACAACCATATGAACACTGAAGCTTTCTTT.

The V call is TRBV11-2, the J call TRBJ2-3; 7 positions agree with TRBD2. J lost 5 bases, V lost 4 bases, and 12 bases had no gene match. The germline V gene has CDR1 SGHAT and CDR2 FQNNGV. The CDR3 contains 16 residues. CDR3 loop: CASSSPESGILDTQYF. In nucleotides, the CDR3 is TGTGCCAGCAGCTCCCCGGAGAGCGGGATACTAGATACGCAGTATTTT.

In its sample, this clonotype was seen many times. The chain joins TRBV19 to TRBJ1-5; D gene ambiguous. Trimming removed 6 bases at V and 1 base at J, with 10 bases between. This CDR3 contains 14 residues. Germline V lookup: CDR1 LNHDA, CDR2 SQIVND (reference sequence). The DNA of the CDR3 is TGTGCCAGTAGGTGGGCAGGCAGCAATCAGCCCCAGCATTTT. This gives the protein CASRWAGSNQPQHF.